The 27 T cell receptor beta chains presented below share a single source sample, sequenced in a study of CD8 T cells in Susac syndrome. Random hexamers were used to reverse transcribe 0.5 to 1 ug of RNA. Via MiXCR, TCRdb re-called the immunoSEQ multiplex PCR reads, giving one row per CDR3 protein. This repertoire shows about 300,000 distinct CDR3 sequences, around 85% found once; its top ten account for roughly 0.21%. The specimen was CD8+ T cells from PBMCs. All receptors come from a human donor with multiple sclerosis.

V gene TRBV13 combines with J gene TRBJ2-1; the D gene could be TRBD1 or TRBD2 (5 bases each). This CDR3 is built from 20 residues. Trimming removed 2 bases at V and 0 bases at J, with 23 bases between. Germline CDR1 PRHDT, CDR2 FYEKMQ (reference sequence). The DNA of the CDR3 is TGTGCCAGCAGCTTACGGCCCGGGACGCCCTATTGGGGCTCCTACAATGAGCAGTTCTTC. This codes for CASSLRPGTPYWGSYNEQFF.

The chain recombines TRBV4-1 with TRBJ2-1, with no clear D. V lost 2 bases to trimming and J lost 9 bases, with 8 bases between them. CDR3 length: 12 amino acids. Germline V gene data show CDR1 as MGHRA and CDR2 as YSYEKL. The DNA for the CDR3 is TGCGCCAGCAGCCAAAGCTCGGGTGAGCAGTTCTTC. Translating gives CASSQSSGEQFF.

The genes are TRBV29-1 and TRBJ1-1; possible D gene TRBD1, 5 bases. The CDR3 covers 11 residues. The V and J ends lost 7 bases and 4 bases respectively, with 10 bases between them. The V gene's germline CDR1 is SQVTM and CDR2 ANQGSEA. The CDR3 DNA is TGCAGCGGGTCAGGGCTCACTGAAGCTTTCTTT. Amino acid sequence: CSGSGLTEAFF.

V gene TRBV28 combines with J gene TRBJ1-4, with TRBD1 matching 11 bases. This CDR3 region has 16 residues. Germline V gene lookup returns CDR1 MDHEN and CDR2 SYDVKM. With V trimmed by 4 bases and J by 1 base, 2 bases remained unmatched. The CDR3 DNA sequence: TGTGCCAGCAGTTCCGGGACAGGGGGAACTAATGAAAAACTGTTTTTT. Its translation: CASSSGTGGTNEKLFF.

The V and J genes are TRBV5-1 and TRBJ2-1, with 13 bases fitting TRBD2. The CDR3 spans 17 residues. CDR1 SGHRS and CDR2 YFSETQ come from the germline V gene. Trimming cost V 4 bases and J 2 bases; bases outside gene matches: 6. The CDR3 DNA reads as TGCGCCAGCAGCCGAAAAGGACTAGCGGGAGCCTACAATGAGCAGTTCTTC. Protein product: CASSRKGLAGAYNEQFF.

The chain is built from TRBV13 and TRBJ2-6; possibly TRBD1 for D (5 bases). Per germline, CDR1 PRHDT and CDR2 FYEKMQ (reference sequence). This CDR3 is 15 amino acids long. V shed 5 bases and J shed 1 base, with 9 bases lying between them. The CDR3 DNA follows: TGTGCCAGCAGCGCACAGGATTCTGGGGCCAACGTCCTGACTTTC. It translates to CASSAQDSGANVLTF.

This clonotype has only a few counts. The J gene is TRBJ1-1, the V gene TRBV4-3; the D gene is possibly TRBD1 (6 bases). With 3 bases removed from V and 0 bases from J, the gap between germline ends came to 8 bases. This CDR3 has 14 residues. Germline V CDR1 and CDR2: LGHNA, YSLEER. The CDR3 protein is CASSQGGMNTEAFF. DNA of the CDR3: TGCGCCAGCAGCCAGGGGGGCATGAACACTGAAGCTTTCTTT.

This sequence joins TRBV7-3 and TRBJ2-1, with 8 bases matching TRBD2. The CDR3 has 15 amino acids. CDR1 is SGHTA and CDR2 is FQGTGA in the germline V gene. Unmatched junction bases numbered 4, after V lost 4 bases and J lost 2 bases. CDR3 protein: CASSSVAGTYNEQFF. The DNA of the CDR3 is TGTGCCAGCAGCTCCGTAGCGGGAACCTACAATGAGCAGTTCTTC.

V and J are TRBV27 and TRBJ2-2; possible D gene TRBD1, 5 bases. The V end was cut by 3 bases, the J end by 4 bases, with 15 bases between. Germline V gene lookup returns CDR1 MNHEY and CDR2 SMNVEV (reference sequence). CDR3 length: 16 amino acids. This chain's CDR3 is CASSLNGAHSTGELFF. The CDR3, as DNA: TGTGCCAGCAGTTTGAATGGGGCCCACAGCACCGGGGAGCTGTTTTTT.

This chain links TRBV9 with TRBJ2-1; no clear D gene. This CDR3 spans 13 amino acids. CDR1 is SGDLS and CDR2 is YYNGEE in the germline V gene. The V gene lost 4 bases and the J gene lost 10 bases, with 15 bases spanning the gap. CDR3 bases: TGTGCCAGCAGCTTTGGCGGACGGAGAGAGCAGTTCTTC. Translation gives CASSFGGRREQFF.

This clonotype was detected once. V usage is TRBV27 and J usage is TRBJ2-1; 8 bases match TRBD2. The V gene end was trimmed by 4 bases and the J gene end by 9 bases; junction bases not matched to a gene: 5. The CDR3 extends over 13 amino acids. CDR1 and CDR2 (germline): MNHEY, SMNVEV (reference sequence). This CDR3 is CASSSIAGLEQFF. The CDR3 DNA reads TGTGCCAGCAGTTCGATAGCGGGACTTGAGCAGTTCTTC.

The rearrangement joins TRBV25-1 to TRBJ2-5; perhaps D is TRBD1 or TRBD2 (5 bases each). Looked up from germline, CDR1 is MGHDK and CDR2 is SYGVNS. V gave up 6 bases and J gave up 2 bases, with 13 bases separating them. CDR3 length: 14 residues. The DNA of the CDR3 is TGTGCCAGCAGAGGGACCCTCTCTCAAGAGACCCAGTACTTC. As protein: CASRGTLSQETQYF.

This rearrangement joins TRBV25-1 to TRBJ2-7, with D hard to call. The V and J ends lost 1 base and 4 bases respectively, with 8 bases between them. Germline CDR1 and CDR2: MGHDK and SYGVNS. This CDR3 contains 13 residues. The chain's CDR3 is CASSESLRYEQYF. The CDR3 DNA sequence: TGTGCCAGCAGTGAATCCCTAAGGTACGAGCAGTACTTC.

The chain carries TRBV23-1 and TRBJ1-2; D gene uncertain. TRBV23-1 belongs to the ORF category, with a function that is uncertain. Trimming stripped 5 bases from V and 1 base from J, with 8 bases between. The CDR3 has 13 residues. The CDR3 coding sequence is TGCGCCAGCAGTGGACCCATTAACTATGGCTACACCTTC. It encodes CASSGPINYGYTF.

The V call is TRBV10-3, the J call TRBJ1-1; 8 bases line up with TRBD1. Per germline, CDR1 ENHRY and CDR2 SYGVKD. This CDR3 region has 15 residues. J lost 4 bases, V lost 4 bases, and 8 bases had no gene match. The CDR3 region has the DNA TGTGCCATCAGTGCCCGGACAGGGATCGTCACTGAAGCTTTCTTT. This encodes CAISARTGIVTEAFF.

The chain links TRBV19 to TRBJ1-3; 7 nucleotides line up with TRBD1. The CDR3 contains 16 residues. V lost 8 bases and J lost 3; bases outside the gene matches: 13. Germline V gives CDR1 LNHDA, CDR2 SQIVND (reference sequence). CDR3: CASLFRDRAFGNTIYF. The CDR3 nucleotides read TGTGCCAGTCTATTTCGGGACAGAGCCTTTGGAAACACCATATATTTT.

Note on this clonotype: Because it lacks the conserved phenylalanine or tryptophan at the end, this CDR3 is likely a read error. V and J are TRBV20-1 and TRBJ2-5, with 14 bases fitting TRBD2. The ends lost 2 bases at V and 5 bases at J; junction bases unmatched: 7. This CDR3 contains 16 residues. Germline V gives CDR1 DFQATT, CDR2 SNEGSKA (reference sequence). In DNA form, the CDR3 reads TGCAGTGCTAGACGGACTAGCGGGAGGATCGGGGAGACCCAGTACCTC. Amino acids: CSARRTSGRIGETQYL.

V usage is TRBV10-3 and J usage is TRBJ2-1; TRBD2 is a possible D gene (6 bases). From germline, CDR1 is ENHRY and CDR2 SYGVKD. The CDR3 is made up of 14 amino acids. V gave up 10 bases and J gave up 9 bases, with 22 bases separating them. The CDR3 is CATTLTGERGEQFF. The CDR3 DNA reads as TGTGCCACCACCCTGACGGGAGAACGAGGTGAGCAGTTCTTC.

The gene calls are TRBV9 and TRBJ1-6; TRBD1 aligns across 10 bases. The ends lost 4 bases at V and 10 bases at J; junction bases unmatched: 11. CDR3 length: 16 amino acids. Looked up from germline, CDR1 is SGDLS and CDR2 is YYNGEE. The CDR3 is CASSTSGTGVGSPLHF. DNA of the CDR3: TGTGCCAGCAGCACAAGCGGGACAGGGGTCGGCTCACCCCTCCACTTT.

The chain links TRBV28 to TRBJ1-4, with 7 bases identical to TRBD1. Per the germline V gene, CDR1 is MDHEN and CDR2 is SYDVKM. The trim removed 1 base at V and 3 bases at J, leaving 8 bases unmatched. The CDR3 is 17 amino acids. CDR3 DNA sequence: TGTGCCAGCAGTTTATCCATCGACAGGGCGGCTAATGAAAAACTGTTTTTT. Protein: CASSLSIDRAANEKLFF.

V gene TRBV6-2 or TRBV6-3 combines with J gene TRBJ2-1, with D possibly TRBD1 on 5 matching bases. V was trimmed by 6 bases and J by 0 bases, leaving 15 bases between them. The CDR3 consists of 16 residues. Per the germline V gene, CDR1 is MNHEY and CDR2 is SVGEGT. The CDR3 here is CASSNTTGSSYNEQFF. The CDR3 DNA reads TGTGCCAGCAGCAACACTACAGGTAGCTCCTACAATGAGCAGTTCTTC.

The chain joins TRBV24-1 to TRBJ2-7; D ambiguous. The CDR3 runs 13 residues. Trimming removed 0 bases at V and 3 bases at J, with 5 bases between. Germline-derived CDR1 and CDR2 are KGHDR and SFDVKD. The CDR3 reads CATSDLAFYEQYF. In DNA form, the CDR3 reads TGTGCCACCAGTGATTTGGCCTTCTACGAGCAGTACTTC.

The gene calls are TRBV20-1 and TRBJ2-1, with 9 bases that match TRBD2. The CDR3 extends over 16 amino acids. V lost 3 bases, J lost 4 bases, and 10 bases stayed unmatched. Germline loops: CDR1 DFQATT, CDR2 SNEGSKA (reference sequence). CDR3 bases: TGCAGTGCTAGCCCGCTCTTTCTAGCGGGATACAATGAGCAGTTCTTC. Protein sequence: CSASPLFLAGYNEQFF.

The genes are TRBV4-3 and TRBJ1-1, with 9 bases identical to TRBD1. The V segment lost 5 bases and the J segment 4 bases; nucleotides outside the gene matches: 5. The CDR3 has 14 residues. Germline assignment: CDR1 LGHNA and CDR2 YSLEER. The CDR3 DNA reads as TGCGCCAGCAGCTACTGGGGACAGGGCACTGAAGCTTTCTTT. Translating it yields CASSYWGQGTEAFF.

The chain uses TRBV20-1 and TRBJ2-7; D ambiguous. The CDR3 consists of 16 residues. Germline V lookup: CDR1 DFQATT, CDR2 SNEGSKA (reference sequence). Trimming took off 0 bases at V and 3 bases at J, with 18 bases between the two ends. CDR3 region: CSARDFLGSSNYEQYF. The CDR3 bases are TGCAGTGCTAGAGATTTTCTAGGAAGCTCCAACTACGAGCAGTACTTC.

The CDR3 coding sequence is TGTGCCAGCAGTTACTCGACCGGGGAGCTGTTTTTT. Its protein product is CASSYSTGELFF. The V gene is TRBV6-2 or TRBV6-3, the J gene TRBJ2-2; D not certain. The CDR3 is 12 amino acids. Trimming cost V 0 bases and J 5 bases, with 1 base left between them. Germline-derived CDR1 and CDR2 are MNHEY and SVGEGT.

In DNA form, the CDR3 reads TGTGCCAGCAGCCCCGGGACAGGGTTTTTGGGGACTGAAGCTTTCTTT. Translation gives CASSPGTGFLGTEAFF. The chain recombines TRBV6-1 with TRBJ1-1; TRBD1 matches at 9 bases. J was trimmed by 5 bases and V by 6 bases; bases with no gene match: 13. Germline CDR1 reads MNHNS; CDR2 reads SASEGT. The CDR3 loop spans 16 amino acids.